This T cell receptor (beta chain) is drawn from a study of cytomegalovirus exposure and HLA in healthy donors. Germline V gives CDR1 SGHRS, CDR2 YFSETQ. J was trimmed by 5 bases and V by 0 bases; bases with no gene match: 4. The CDR3 loop spans 14 amino acids. The study's findings and limits: Analysis performed later showed TCR beta chains linked to HLA being more clonally expanded than equally common others.

As for this clone: Antigen unknown.

60 Vbeta and 13 Jbeta primers were used in PCR. Measured with immunoSEQ multiplex PCR; TCRdb has only the in-frame clones, and not every one. In all, the sample yields tens of thousands of clones. The chain uses TRBV5-1 and TRBJ2-7, with 8 bases lining up with TRBD1. The clonotype comes from a woman aged 55-69 years in good health and CMV-seronegative. The sample taken for sequencing was PBMCs. Here the CDR3 DNA reads TGCGCCAGCAGCTTGGCGCAGGGGGCACACGAGCAGTACTTC. Residues: CASSLAQGAHEQYF.